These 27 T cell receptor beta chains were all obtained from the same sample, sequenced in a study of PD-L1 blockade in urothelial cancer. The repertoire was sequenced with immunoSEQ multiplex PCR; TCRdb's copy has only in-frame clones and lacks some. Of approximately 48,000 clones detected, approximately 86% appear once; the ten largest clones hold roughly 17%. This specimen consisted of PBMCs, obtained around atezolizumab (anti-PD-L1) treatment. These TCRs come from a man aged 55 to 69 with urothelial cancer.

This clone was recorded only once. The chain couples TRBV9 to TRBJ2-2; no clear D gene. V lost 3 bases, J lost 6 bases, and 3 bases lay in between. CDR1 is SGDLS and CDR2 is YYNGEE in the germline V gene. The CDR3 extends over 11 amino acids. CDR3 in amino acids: CASSGPGELFF. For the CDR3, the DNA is TGTGCCAGCAGCGGGCCCGGGGAGCTGTTTTTT.

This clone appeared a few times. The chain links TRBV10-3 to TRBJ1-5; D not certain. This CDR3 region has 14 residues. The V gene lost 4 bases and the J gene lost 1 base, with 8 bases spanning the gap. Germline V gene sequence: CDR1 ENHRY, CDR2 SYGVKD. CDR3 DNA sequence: TGTGCCATCAGTGCTGGGGAGAGCAATCAGCCCCAGCATTTT. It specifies CAISAGESNQPQHF.

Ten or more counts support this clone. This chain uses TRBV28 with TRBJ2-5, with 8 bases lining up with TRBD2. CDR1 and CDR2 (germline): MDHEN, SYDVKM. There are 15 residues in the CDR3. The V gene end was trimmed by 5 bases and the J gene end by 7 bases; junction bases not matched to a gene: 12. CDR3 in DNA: TGTGCCAGCAGTGCCGGGACTAGTGAAGTACGGACCCAGTACTTC. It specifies CASSAGTSEVRTQYF.

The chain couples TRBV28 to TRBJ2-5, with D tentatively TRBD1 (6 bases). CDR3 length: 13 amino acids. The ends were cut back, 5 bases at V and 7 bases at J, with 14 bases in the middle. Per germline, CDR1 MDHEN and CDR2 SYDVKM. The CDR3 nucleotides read TGTGCCAGCAGTATACAGGGAGTGGCGACCCAGTACTTC. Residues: CASSIQGVATQYF.

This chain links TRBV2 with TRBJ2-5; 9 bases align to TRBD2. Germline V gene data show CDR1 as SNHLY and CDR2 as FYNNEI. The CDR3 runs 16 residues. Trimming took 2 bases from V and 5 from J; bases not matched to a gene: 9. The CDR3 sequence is CASSERVASGIETQYF. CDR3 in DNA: TGTGCCAGCAGTGAAAGGGTGGCTAGCGGGATCGAGACCCAGTACTTC.

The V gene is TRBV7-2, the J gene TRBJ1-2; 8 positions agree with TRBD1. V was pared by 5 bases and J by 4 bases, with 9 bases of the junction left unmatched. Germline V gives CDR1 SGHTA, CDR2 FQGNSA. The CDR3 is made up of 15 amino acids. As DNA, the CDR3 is TGTGCCAGCAGCCCTACCCTAGGGACAGGCTATGGCTACACCTTC. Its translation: CASSPTLGTGYGYTF.

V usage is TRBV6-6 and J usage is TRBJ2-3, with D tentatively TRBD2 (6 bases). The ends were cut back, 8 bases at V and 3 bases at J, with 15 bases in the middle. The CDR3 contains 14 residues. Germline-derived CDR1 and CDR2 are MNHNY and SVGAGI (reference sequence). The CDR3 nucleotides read TGTGCCAGCGGTCGGGGAGGCACTACAGATACGCAGTATTTT. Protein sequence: CASGRGGTTDTQYF.

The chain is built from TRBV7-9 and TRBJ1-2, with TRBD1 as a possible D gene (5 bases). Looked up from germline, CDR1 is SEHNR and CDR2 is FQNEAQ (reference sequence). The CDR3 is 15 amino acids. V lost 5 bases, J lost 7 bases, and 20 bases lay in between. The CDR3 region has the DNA TGTGCCAGCAGCCAAACGTCGGGGGGGTACGGTGGCTACACCTTC. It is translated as CASSQTSGGYGGYTF.

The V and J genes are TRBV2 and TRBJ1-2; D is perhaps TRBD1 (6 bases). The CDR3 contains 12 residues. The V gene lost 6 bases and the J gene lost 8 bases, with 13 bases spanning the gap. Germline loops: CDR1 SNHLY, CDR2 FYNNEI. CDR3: CASRRGAGGYTF. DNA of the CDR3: TGTGCCAGCAGGCGGGGGGCGGGGGGCTACACCTTC.

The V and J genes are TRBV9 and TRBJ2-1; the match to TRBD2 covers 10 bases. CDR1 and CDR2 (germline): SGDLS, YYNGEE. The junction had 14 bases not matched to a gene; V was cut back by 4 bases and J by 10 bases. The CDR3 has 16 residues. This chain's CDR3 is CASSSSGLAGVGEQFF. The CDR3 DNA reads TGTGCCAGCAGCTCGAGTGGTCTAGCGGGGGTGGGGGAGCAGTTCTTC.

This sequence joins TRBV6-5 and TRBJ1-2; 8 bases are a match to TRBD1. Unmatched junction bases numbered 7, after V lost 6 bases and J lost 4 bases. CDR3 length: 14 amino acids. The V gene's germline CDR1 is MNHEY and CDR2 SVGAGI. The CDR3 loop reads CASRSRGRLYGYTF. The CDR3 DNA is TGTGCCAGCAGGAGCAGGGGGCGTCTCTATGGCTACACCTTC.

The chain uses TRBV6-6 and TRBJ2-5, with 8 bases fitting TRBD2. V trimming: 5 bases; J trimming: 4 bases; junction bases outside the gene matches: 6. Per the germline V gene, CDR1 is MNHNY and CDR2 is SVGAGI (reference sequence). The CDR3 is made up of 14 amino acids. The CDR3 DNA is TGTGCCAGCAGTCTGGGGACTAGTGGAGAGACCCAGTACTTC. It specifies CASSLGTSGETQYF.

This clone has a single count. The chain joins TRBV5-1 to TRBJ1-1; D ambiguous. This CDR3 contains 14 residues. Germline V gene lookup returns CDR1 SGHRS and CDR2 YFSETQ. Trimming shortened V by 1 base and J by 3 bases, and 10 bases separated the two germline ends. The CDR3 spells CASSLRQWDTEAFF. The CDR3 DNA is TGCGCCAGCAGCTTGCGACAATGGGACACTGAAGCTTTCTTT.

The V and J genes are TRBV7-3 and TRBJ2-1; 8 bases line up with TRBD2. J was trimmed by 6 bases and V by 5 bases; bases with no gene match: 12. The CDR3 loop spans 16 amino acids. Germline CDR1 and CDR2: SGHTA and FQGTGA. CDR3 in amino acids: CASSRGMGLGFNEQFF. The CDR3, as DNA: TGTGCCAGCAGCAGGGGCATGGGACTAGGTTTCAATGAGCAGTTCTTC.

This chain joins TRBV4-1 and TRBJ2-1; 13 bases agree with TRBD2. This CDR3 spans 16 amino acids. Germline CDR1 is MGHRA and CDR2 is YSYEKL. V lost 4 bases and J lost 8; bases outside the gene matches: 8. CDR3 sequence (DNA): TGCGCCAGCAGCCGATGGACTAGCGGGGGATGGGATGAGCAGTTCTTC. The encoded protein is CASSRWTSGGWDEQFF.

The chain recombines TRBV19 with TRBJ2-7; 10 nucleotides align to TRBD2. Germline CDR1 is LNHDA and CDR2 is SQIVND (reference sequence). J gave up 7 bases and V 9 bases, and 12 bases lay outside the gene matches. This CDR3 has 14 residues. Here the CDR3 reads CARDPNLAGAEQYF. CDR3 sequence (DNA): TGTGCCAGGGACCCCAATCTAGCGGGGGCGGAGCAGTACTTC.

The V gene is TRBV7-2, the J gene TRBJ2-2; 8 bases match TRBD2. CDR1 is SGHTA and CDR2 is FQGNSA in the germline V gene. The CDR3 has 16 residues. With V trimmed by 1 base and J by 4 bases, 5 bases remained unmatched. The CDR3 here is CASSLETGGGTGELFF. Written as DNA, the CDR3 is TGTGCCAGCAGCTTAGAGACGGGAGGGGGCACCGGGGAGCTGTTTTTT.

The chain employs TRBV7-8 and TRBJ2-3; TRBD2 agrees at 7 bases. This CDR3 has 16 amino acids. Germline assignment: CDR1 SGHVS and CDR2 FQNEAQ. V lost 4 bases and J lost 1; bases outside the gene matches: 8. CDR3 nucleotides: TGTGCCAGCAGCTGGGGGAGGGGTCTTGGCACAGATACGCAGTATTTT. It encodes CASSWGRGLGTDTQYF.

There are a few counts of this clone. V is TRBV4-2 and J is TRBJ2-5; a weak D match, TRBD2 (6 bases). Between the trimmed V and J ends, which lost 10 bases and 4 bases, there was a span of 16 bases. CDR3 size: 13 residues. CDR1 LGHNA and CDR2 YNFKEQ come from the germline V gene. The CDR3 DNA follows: TGTGCCACCGGAAGGGAGGTCCGAGAGACCCAGTACTTC. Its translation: CATGREVRETQYF.

CDR3 in amino acids: CASSSLATELNEQFF. CDR3 in DNA: TGCGCCAGCAGTTCCCTAGCGACAGAACTCAATGAGCAGTTCTTC. The rearrangement links TRBV5-1 to TRBJ2-1; TRBD2 is a possible D gene (6 bases). V was cut by 5 bases and J by 6 bases, with 18 bases left in between. Looked up from germline, CDR1 is SGHRS and CDR2 is YFSETQ. This CDR3 is 15 amino acids long.

CDR3 protein: CASSGGQGRNQPQHF. CDR3 DNA sequence: TGTGCCAGCAGTGGGGGACAGGGGCGAAATCAGCCCCAGCATTTT. This sequence joins TRBV28 and TRBJ1-5, with 10 bases that match TRBD1. The V gene end was trimmed by 5 bases and the J gene end by 4 bases; junction bases not matched to a gene: 5. Germline CDR1 and CDR2: MDHEN and SYDVKM. The CDR3 totals 15 residues.

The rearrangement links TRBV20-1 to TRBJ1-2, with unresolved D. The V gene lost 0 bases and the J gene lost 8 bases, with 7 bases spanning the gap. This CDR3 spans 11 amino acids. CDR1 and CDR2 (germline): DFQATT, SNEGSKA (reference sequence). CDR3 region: CSARDMSGYTF. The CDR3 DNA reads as TGCAGTGCTAGAGATATGTCGGGCTACACCTTC.

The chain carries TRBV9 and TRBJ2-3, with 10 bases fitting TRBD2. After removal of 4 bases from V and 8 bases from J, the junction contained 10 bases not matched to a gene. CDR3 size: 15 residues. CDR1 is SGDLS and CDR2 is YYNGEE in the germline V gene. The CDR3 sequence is CASSLLAGNGGTQYF. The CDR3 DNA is TGTGCCAGCAGCTTACTAGCGGGGAATGGGGGTACGCAGTATTTT.

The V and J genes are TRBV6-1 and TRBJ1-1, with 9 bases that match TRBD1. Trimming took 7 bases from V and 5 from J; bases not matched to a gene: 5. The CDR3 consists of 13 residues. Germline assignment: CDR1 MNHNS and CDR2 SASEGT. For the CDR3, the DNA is TGTGCCAGCACCGGGACAGGGATAACTGAAGCTTTCTTT. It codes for CASTGTGITEAFF.

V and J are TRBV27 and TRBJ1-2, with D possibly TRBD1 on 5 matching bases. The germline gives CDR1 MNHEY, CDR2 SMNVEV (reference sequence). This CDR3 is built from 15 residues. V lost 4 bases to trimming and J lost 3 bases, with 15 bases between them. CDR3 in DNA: TGTGCCAGCAGTTGGCGCCGCGGGGGAGACTATGGCTACACCTTC. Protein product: CASSWRRGGDYGYTF.

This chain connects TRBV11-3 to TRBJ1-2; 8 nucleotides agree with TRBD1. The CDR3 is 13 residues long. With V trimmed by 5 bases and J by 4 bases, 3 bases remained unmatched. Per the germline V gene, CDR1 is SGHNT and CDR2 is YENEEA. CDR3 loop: CASSPTGGYGYTF. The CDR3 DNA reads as TGTGCCAGCAGCCCTACAGGGGGCTATGGCTACACCTTC.

The DNA of the CDR3 is TGTGCCAGCAGCCTGGGACTCCAGAAAAACACAGATACGCAGTATTTT. Protein product: CASSLGLQKNTDTQYF. The chain recombines TRBV5-4 with TRBJ2-3; D is perhaps TRBD2 (6 bases). Germline V gene data show CDR1 as SGHNT and CDR2 as YYREEE (reference sequence). V was clipped by 4 bases and J by 2 bases, with 17 bases between them. The CDR3 runs to 16 residues.